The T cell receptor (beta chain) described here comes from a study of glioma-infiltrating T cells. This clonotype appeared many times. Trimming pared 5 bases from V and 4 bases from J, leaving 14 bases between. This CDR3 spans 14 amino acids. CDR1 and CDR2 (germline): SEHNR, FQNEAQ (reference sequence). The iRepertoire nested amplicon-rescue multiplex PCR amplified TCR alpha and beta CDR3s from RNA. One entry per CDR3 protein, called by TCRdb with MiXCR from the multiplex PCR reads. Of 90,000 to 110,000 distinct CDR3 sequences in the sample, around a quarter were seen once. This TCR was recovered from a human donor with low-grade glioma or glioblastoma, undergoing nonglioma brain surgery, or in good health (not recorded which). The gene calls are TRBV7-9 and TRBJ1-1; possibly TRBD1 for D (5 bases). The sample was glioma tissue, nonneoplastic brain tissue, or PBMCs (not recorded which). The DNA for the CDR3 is TGTGCCAGCAGCCTGGGGCCCGGGGGCACTGAAGCTTTCTTT. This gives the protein CASSLGPGGTEAFF.